This is a list of T cell receptor beta chains from one sample in a study of T cell responses to AZD1222 COVID-19 vaccine. The method was immunoSEQ multiplex PCR; TCRdb's version includes in-frame clones alone and lacks a portion of them. Of about 120,000 clones in the sample, 70% to 90% were seen once. Source: peripheral blood, taken on day 0 of AZD1222 vaccination. Every receptor here comes from an adult in good health. CDR3s include the opening cysteine and the closing phenylalanine or tryptophan. D genes are given only for firm matches. Only some rows state a clone size, as once, few, many or a class for expanded clones.

size: once
D: TRBD2
V: TRBV3-1/TRBV3-2
J: TRBJ2-3
CDR3: CASSPNPLAGGPTDTQYF
DNA: TGTGCCAGCAGCCCGAACCCACTAGCGGGGGGCCCCACAGATACGCAGTATTTT

size: NA
D: TRBD2
V: TRBV19
J: TRBJ2-5
CDR3: CASSVELAGGTQETQYF
DNA: TGTGCCAGTAGTGTAGAACTAGCGGGGGGAACACAAGAGACCCAGTACTTC

size: NA
D: TRBD2
V: TRBV6-1
J: TRBJ2-2
CDR3: CASSVSSGGPPTGELFF
DNA: TGTGCCAGCAGTGTCTCTAGCGGGGGGCCCCCCACCGGGGAGCTGTTTTTT

size: NA
D: TRBD1
V: TRBV6-5
J: TRBJ1-5
CDR3: CASSRDREQPQHF
DNA: TGTGCCAGCAGTAGGGACAGGGAACAGCCCCAGCATTTT

size: NA
D: TRBD2
V: TRBV19
J: TRBJ2-2
CDR3: CASTGGGQPGELFF
DNA: TGTGCCAGTACGGGCGGGGGGCAACCCGGGGAGCTGTTTTTT

size: NA
D: NA
V: TRBV15
J: TRBJ1-5
CDR3: CATSRLAGQSNSNQPQHF
DNA: TGTGCCACCAGCAGATTAGCCGGACAGAGTAATAGCAATCAGCCCCAGCATTTT

size: NA
D: TRBD1
V: TRBV19
J: TRBJ1-1
CDR3: CASSLGQGAEAFF
DNA: TGTGCCAGTAGCCTCGGACAGGGGGCTGAAGCTTTCTTT

size: NA
D: TRBD1
V: TRBV6-5
J: TRBJ1-6
CDR3: CASSPGQNYNSPLHF
DNA: TGTGCCAGCAGCCCGGGACAGAACTATAATTCACCCCTCCACTTT

size: NA
D: NA
V: TRBV5-1
J: TRBJ1-1
CDR3: CASSYDSEAFF
DNA: TGCGCCAGCAGCTACGACAGTGAAGCTTTCTTT

size: NA
D: NA
V: TRBV5-1
J: TRBJ1-1
CDR3: CASSVGGEWDTEAFF
DNA: TGCGCCAGCAGCGTCGGGGGCGAATGGGACACTGAAGCTTTCTTT

size: once
D: TRBD1
V: TRBV10-1
J: TRBJ1-1
CDR3: CASSDGTGTMNTEAFF
DNA: TGCGCCAGCAGTGACGGGACAGGGACCATGAACACTGAAGCTTTCTTT

size: NA
D: NA
V: TRBV12-3/TRBV12-4
J: TRBJ1-2
CDR3: CASSPALDWGYTF
DNA: TGTGCCAGCAGTCCTGCGTTGGACTGGGGCTACACCTTC

size: NA
D: TRBD1
V: TRBV6-5
J: TRBJ1-2
CDR3: CASRTGTAYGYTF
DNA: TGTGCCAGCAGGACCGGGACAGCCTATGGCTACACCTTC

size: NA
D: NA
V: TRBV7-9
J: TRBJ2-1
CDR3: CASSQGAGQFF
DNA: TGTGCCAGCAGCCAAGGCGCTGGGCAGTTCTTC

size: NA
D: NA
V: TRBV5-1
J: TRBJ2-7
CDR3: CASSLRHDYEQYF
DNA: TGCGCCAGCAGCTTGAGGCACGACTACGAGCAGTACTTC

size: NA
D: TRBD1
V: TRBV5-1
J: TRBJ2-5
CDR3: CASSLGQGGRETQYF
DNA: TGCGCCAGCAGCCTAGGACAGGGGGGGAGAGAGACCCAGTACTTC

size: NA
D: NA
V: TRBV7-7
J: TRBJ2-7
CDR3: CASSDGGGTAEQYF
DNA: TGTGCCAGCAGCGATGGGGGCGGGACAGCCGAGCAGTACTTC

size: NA
D: TRBD2
V: TRBV15
J: TRBJ2-7
CDR3: CATSRETSGGYEQYF
DNA: TGTGCCACCAGCAGAGAAACTAGCGGGGGGTACGAGCAGTACTTC

size: NA
D: NA
V: TRBV7-2
J: TRBJ1-2
CDR3: CASSLEQGRYGYTF
DNA: TGTGCCAGCAGCTTAGAACAGGGTCGCTATGGCTACACCTTC

size: NA
D: NA
V: TRBV4-3
J: TRBJ1-2
CDR3: CASSPKRGTGYTF
DNA: TGCGCCAGCAGCCCTAAACGAGGAACTGGCTACACCTTC

size: NA
D: NA
V: TRBV27
J: TRBJ2-1
CDR3: CASSSDWGYNEQFF
DNA: TGTGCCAGCAGTTCAGACTGGGGTTACAATGAGCAGTTCTTC

size: NA
D: TRBD1
V: TRBV7-9
J: TRBJ2-6
CDR3: CASSYQPGQASSGANVLTF
DNA: TGTGCCAGCAGCTATCAGCCGGGACAGGCTAGCTCTGGGGCCAACGTCCTGACTTTC

size: NA
D: TRBD1
V: TRBV5-1
J: TRBJ1-2
CDR3: CASSPVRQGSSYGYTF
DNA: TGCGCCAGCAGCCCTGTAAGACAGGGTTCGAGCTATGGCTACACCTTC

size: once
D: NA
V: TRBV6-4
J: TRBJ1-1
CDR3: CASSDSGGKDTEAFF
DNA: TGTGCCAGCAGTGACTCGGGAGGGAAGGACACTGAAGCTTTCTTT

size: NA
D: TRBD1
V: TRBV7-9
J: TRBJ1-2
CDR3: CASSPPGQGARGYGYTF
DNA: TGTGCCAGCAGTCCACCGGGACAGGGGGCGCGAGGCTATGGCTACACCTTC

size: NA
D: TRBD2
V: TRBV11-2
J: TRBJ2-7
CDR3: CASRETSAFNEQYF
DNA: TGTGCCAGCCGGGAGACTAGCGCTTTTAACGAGCAGTACTTC

size: NA
D: TRBD1
V: TRBV6-2/TRBV6-3
J: TRBJ1-2
CDR3: CASSSGTGRNTF
DNA: TGTGCCAGCAGTTCAGGGACAGGGAGGAACACCTTC

size: NA
D: NA
V: TRBV9
J: TRBJ1-1
CDR3: CASSPRWGSEAFF
DNA: TGTGCCAGCAGCCCCCGCTGGGGGAGTGAAGCTTTCTTT

size: NA
D: NA
V: TRBV7-9
J: TRBJ2-7
CDR3: CASSFRQGSVIFHEQYF
DNA: TGTGCCAGCAGCTTTCGGCAGGGTTCAGTAATTTTCCACGAGCAGTACTTC

size: NA
D: NA
V: TRBV7-3
J: TRBJ2-5
CDR3: CASSLGIQETQYF
DNA: TGTGCCAGCAGCTTGGGGATCCAAGAGACCCAGTACTTC

size: NA
D: NA
V: TRBV10-3
J: TRBJ2-2
CDR3: CAISESKGGNTGELFF
DNA: TGTGCCATCAGTGAGTCGAAAGGGGGTAACACCGGGGAGCTGTTTTTT

size: NA
D: NA
V: TRBV10-3
J: TRBJ2-2
CDR3: CATQRESGELFF
DNA: TGTGCCACCCAAAGGGAGTCTGGGGAGCTGTTTTTT

size: once
D: NA
V: TRBV10-3
J: TRBJ1-3
CDR3: CAITGPSDSGNTIYF
DNA: TGTGCCATCACGGGACCTTCGGACTCTGGAAACACCATATATTTT

size: NA
D: NA
V: TRBV19
J: TRBJ1-6
CDR3: CASRFTGQRNSPLHF
DNA: TGTGCCAGTAGGTTCACGGGACAACGTAATTCACCCCTCCACTTT

size: NA
D: NA
V: TRBV6-6
J: TRBJ2-3
CDR3: CASSSPSQDTQYF
DNA: TGTGCCAGCAGTTCCCCGTCCCAAGATACGCAGTATTTT